A selection of T cell receptor beta chains follows, all from one sample in a study of blood T cells in healthy people across ages. One entry per CDR3 protein results from TCRdb running MiXCR on the 5' RACE reads. The sample holds about 1.4 million distinct CDR3 sequences; roughly 64% are singletons and the top ten take roughly 7%. Sequenced: blood. The source is a man younger than 30 in good health. Both conserved end residues are part of each CDR3. Each record gives: clone size, V gene, J gene, D gene, CDR3 length, CDR3 protein, CDR3 DNA. D genes are given only for firm matches. Size is omitted from some rows. Given values are once, few, many or a class for expanded clones.

clone_size: few; v_call: TRBV7-9; j_call: TRBJ1-2; d_call: .; cdr3_length: 15; cdr3_aa: CASSYGDPASYGYTF; cdr3_nt: TGTGCCAGCAGCTACGGCGATCCGGCAAGCTATGGCTACACCTTC
clone_size: .; v_call: TRBV12-3/TRBV12-4; j_call: TRBJ1-2; d_call: .; cdr3_length: 16; cdr3_aa: CASSLDSGTTNYGYTF; cdr3_nt: TGTGCCAGCAGTTTAGATAGTGGGACAACTAACTATGGCTACACCTTC
clone_size: .; v_call: TRBV29-1; j_call: TRBJ2-7; d_call: TRBD2; cdr3_length: 13; cdr3_aa: CSATSGSPYEQYF; cdr3_nt: TGCAGCGCGACTAGCGGGAGTCCCTACGAGCAGTACTTC
clone_size: many; v_call: TRBV6-5; j_call: TRBJ2-1; d_call: .; cdr3_length: 10; cdr3_aa: CASSRVEQFF; cdr3_nt: TGTGCCAGCAGCCGGGTGGAGCAGTTCTTC
clone_size: once; v_call: TRBV10-3; j_call: TRBJ2-7; d_call: .; cdr3_length: 13; cdr3_aa: CATGQGPTYEQYF; cdr3_nt: TGTGCCACCGGCCAGGGACCAACCTACGAGCAGTACTTC
clone_size: .; v_call: TRBV11-2; j_call: TRBJ1-1; d_call: .; cdr3_length: 16; cdr3_aa: CASSLDRRVGTTEAFF; cdr3_nt: TGTGCCAGCAGCTTAGATCGACGGGTGGGGACCACTGAAGCTTTCTTT
clone_size: .; v_call: TRBV12-3/TRBV12-4; j_call: TRBJ2-5; d_call: .; cdr3_length: 14; cdr3_aa: CASSLTFGKETQYF; cdr3_nt: TGTGCCAGCAGTTTAACTTTTGGGAAAGAGACCCAGTACTTC
clone_size: once; v_call: TRBV10-3; j_call: TRBJ2-7; d_call: TRBD2; cdr3_length: 13; cdr3_aa: CAIRGGLDAEQYF; cdr3_nt: TGTGCCATCAGGGGGGGACTAGATGCCGAGCAGTACTTC
clone_size: .; v_call: TRBV7-6; j_call: TRBJ2-7; d_call: TRBD1; cdr3_length: 15; cdr3_aa: CASSPAGTGINEQYF; cdr3_nt: TGTGCCAGCAGCCCAGCCGGGACAGGGATCAACGAGCAGTACTTC
clone_size: .; v_call: TRBV7-6; j_call: TRBJ2-1; d_call: .; cdr3_length: 14; cdr3_aa: CASGLGQRHNDQFF; cdr3_nt: TGTGCCAGCGGGTTGGGACAACGTCACAATGATCAGTTCTTC
clone_size: .; v_call: TRBV29-1; j_call: TRBJ1-5; d_call: .; cdr3_length: 13; cdr3_aa: CSGAVGHNQPQHF; cdr3_nt: TGCAGCGGGGCCGTGGGCCACAATCAGCCCCAGCATTTT
clone_size: .; v_call: TRBV2; j_call: TRBJ1-2; d_call: TRBD1; cdr3_length: 15; cdr3_aa: CASSDRDRVRYGYTF; cdr3_nt: TGTGCCAGCAGCGACCGGGACAGGGTTCGGTATGGCTACACCTTC
clone_size: few; v_call: TRBV6-2/TRBV6-3; j_call: TRBJ2-1; d_call: .; cdr3_length: 11; cdr3_aa: CASSPGLGQFF; cdr3_nt: TGTGCCAGCAGTCCCGGGTTGGGGCAGTTCTTC
clone_size: .; v_call: TRBV4-2; j_call: TRBJ2-1; d_call: .; cdr3_length: 16; cdr3_aa: CASSQVIRMAYNEQFF; cdr3_nt: TGTGCCAGCAGCCAAGTTATCCGGATGGCCTACAATGAGCAGTTCTTC
clone_size: .; v_call: TRBV6-5; j_call: TRBJ2-3; d_call: TRBD1; cdr3_length: 18; cdr3_aa: CASSYINPGQGSTDTQYF; cdr3_nt: TGTGCCAGCAGTTACATTAATCCGGGACAGGGAAGCACAGATACGCAGTATTTT
clone_size: few; v_call: TRBV11-2; j_call: TRBJ2-7; d_call: TRBD1; cdr3_length: 14; cdr3_aa: CASKLGQGLREQYF; cdr3_nt: TGTGCCAGCAAGCTAGGACAGGGTCTACGCGAGCAGTACTTC
clone_size: .; v_call: TRBV11-3; j_call: TRBJ2-1; d_call: TRBD2; cdr3_length: 17; cdr3_aa: CASSLQIAGKPGNEQFF; cdr3_nt: TGTGCCAGCAGCTTACAGATAGCGGGGAAACCGGGCAATGAGCAGTTCTTC
clone_size: .; v_call: TRBV20-1; j_call: TRBJ2-5; d_call: .; cdr3_length: 13; cdr3_aa: CSAQTEEQETQYF; cdr3_nt: TGCAGTGCTCAAACAGAGGAACAAGAGACCCAGTACTTC
clone_size: .; v_call: TRBV5-6; j_call: TRBJ2-5; d_call: TRBD1; cdr3_length: 17; cdr3_aa: CASSWGPRTGNRETQYF; cdr3_nt: TGTGCCAGCAGCTGGGGGCCCCGGACAGGGAATAGGGAGACCCAGTACTTC
clone_size: .; v_call: TRBV4-1; j_call: TRBJ2-1; d_call: .; cdr3_length: 15; cdr3_aa: CASSRWGANYNEQFF; cdr3_nt: TGCGCCAGCAGCCGCTGGGGGGCCAACTACAATGAGCAGTTCTTC
clone_size: .; v_call: TRBV5-1; j_call: TRBJ2-7; d_call: .; cdr3_length: 17; cdr3_aa: CASSPGPKFPGSYEQYF; cdr3_nt: TGCGCCAGCAGCCCGGGACCTAAATTTCCTGGGTCCTACGAGCAGTACTTC
clone_size: .; v_call: TRBV12-3/TRBV12-4; j_call: TRBJ2-7; d_call: TRBD1; cdr3_length: 13; cdr3_aa: CASSRQGNYEQYF; cdr3_nt: TGTGCCAGCAGTAGACAGGGCAACTACGAGCAGTACTTC
clone_size: few; v_call: TRBV6-5; j_call: TRBJ2-7; d_call: TRBD2; cdr3_length: 13; cdr3_aa: CASSPGTSTEQYF; cdr3_nt: TGTGCCAGCAGTCCAGGGACTAGCACTGAGCAGTACTTC
clone_size: .; v_call: TRBV9; j_call: TRBJ2-1; d_call: .; cdr3_length: 16; cdr3_aa: CASSPRATLGYNEQFF; cdr3_nt: TGTGCCAGCAGCCCCAGGGCCACCCTAGGCTACAATGAGCAGTTCTTC
clone_size: .; v_call: TRBV24-1; j_call: TRBJ2-3; d_call: .; cdr3_length: 15; cdr3_aa: CATSLQGGSTDTQYF; cdr3_nt: TGTGCCACCAGTCTTCAGGGGGGGAGCACAGATACGCAGTATTTT
clone_size: .; v_call: TRBV7-2; j_call: TRBJ2-5; d_call: .; cdr3_length: 15; cdr3_aa: CASSLDNGDVETQYF; cdr3_nt: TGTGCCAGCAGCTTAGACAATGGGGATGTGGAGACCCAGTACTTC